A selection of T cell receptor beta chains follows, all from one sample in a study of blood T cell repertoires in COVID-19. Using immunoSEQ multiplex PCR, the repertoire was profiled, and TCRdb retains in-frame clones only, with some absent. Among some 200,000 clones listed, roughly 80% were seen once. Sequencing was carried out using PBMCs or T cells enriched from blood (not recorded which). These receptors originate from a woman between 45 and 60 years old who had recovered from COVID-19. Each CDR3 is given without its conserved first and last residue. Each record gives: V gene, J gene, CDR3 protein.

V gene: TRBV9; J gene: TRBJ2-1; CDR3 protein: ASSVVPGGNEQF
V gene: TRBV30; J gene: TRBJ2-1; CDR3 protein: AWTPGTSGHNEQF
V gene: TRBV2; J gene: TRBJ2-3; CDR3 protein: ASSEPSGRGSSRTDTQY
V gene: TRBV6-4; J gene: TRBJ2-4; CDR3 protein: ASSDGGTVAKNIQY
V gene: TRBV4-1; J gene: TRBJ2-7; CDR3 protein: ASSQGLAGLNEQY
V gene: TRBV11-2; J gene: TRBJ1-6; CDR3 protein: ASSHSSYNSPLH
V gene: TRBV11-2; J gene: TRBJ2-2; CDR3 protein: ASSSPLAGGRTGELF
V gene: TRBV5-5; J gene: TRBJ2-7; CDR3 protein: ASSPTSRFSYEQY
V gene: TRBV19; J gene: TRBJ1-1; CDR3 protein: ASSMLRNTEAF
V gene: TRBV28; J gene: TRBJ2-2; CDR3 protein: ASSLLRLGAGELF
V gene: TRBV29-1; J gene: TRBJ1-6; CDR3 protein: SVGVNRDSPLH
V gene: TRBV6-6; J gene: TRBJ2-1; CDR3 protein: AILQILAGEQF
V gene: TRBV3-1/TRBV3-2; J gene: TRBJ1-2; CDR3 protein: ASMATGDGYT
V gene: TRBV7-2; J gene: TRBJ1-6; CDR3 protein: ASSLSSSPVYNSPLH
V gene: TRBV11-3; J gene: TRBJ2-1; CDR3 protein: ASSPRTGTINEQF
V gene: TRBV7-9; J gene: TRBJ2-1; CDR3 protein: ASSRQGAFTSGVNNEQF
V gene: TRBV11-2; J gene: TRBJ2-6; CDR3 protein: ASRSTGGVSGANVLT
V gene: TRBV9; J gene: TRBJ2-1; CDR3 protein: ASSVAGGREGGSEQF
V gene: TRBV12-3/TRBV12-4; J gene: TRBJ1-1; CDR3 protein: ASSPQNTEAF
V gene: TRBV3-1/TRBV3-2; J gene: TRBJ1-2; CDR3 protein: ASSQAGGAFYGYT
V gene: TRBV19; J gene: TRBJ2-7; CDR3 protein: ASSSTGTGGYEQY
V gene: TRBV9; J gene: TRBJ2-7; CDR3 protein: ASSPRLGLGDEQY